These 18 T cell receptor beta chains share one sample of origin, sequenced in a study of T cells in Graves' hyperthyroidism and ophthalmopathy (dated by TCRdb to between 2018 and 2021). The library was built by means of multiplex PCR. The sequencer listed for this sample is Illumina HiSeq 2000. TCR beta CDR3 regions were amplified from RNA transcripts. A first-round RT-PCR of the TCR CDR3 used the HTBI primer set with the Qiagen OneStep RT-PCR kit. TCRdb redid the processing of the public reads, applying fastp at Q25 and MiXCR, and retained in-frame beta chains. Under each unique CDR3 protein, matching rows form one entry showing the most common genes and DNA. The sample table holds approximately 590,000 distinct CDR3 sequences, of which roughly 14% were seen once. The top ten constitute about 7% of the sample. The sample was blood. The receptor set was obtained from a woman in her twenties or thirties with Graves' hyperthyroidism.

This clonotype has just a few counts. The chain joins TRBV30 to TRBJ1-1, with TRBD1 matching 12 bases. Looked up from germline, CDR1 is GTSNPN and CDR2 is SVGIG (reference sequence). V lost 1 base and J lost 6; bases outside the gene matches: 3. The CDR3 length is 14 residues. The CDR3 DNA reads as TGTGCCTGGAGTGCCGGGACAGGGGGCTCTGAAGCTTTCTTT. This translates into CAWSAGTGGSEAFF.

This clonotype was detected ten times or more. The chain combines TRBV24-1 with TRBJ2-5; 10 positions match TRBD1. Germline V gene sequence: CDR1 KGHDR, CDR2 SFDVKD. V gave up 3 bases and J gave up 5 bases; unmatched junction bases: 5. CDR3 length equals 15 residues. The CDR3 region is CATSDTTGGKETQYF. The CDR3, as DNA: TGTGCCACCAGTGATACGACAGGGGGCAAGGAGACCCAGTACTTC.

This clonotype appeared many times. CDR3 protein: CASSLTSGRDRTDTQYF. As DNA, the CDR3 is TGTGCCAGCAGTTTAACTAGCGGGAGGGACCGCACAGATACGCAGTATTTT. The chain employs TRBV28 and TRBJ2-3; 13 nucleotides match TRBD2. V dropped 2 bases and J dropped 1; count of bases not matched to a gene: 3. The CDR3 totals 17 residues. CDR1 is MDHEN and CDR2 is SYDVKM in the germline V gene.

This clonotype has just a few counts. V and J are TRBV7-9 and TRBJ2-7, with 12 bases lining up with TRBD2. The germline CDR1 and CDR2 sequences are SEHNR and FQNEAQ (reference sequence). This CDR3 has 15 amino acids. Trimming cost V 7 bases and J 2 bases; bases outside gene matches: 6. The CDR3, as DNA: TGTGCCAGCAACCTAGCGGGAGGGCAAGCCTACGAGCAGTACTTC. This gives the protein CASNLAGGQAYEQYF.

This clonotype appeared many times. The rearrangement joins TRBV6-5 to TRBJ2-5; the D gene could be TRBD1 or TRBD2 (5 bases each). Between the trimmed V and J ends, which lost 2 bases and 1 base, there was a span of 14 bases. Germline V lookup: CDR1 MNHEY, CDR2 SVGAGI. This CDR3 is 16 amino acids long. CDR3: CASSYIKFGGQETQYF. CDR3 nucleotides: TGTGCCAGCAGTTACATCAAGTTTGGGGGCCAAGAGACCCAGTACTTC.

This clonotype has at least ten counts. The chain has TRBV13 and TRBJ1-4, with D perhaps matching TRBD1 (6 bases). The CDR3 length is 16 residues. The V gene lost 5 bases and the J gene lost 0 bases, with 13 bases spanning the gap. Germline CDR1 reads PRHDT; CDR2 reads FYEKMQ (reference sequence). The CDR3, as DNA: TGTGCCAGCAGCGAACAGGGAGGAACAACTAATGAAAAACTGTTTTTT. It codes for CASSEQGGTTNEKLFF.

For the CDR3, the DNA is TGTGCCAGCGTCGGTCAGCGGCATTCCTACGAGCAGTACTTC. Its protein product is CASVGQRHSYEQYF. This chain connects TRBV7-9 to TRBJ2-7; tentative D call: TRBD2 (5 bases). Trimming removed 8 bases from V and 1 base from J, with 15 bases in between. Germline V gives CDR1 SEHNR, CDR2 FQNEAQ (reference sequence). The CDR3 length is 14 residues.

The DNA of the CDR3 is TGCGCCAGCAGCTTGGGACAGCCTATGACCTCCTACGAGCAGTACTTC. As protein: CASSLGQPMTSYEQYF. The chain has TRBV5-1 and TRBJ2-7; a possible D gene is TRBD1 (5 bases). Trimming took 0 bases from V and 0 from J, leaving 13 bases between them. Germline CDR1 and CDR2: SGHRS and YFSETQ. The CDR3 has 16 residues.

The chain couples TRBV2 to TRBJ1-1; D is perhaps TRBD1 (5 bases). CDR1 and CDR2 from the germline V gene are SNHLY and FYNNEI. The V end was cut by 6 bases, the J end by 2 bases, with 16 bases between. The CDR3 sequence is 15 residues long. The CDR3 DNA reads as TGTGCCAGCAGGCAGGCAGGGTACTATAACACTGAAGCTTTCTTT. Its protein is CASRQAGYYNTEAFF.

The genes are TRBV18 and TRBJ2-7; D uncertain. The CDR3 runs to 15 residues. Germline lookup yields CDR1 KGHSH and CDR2 LQKENI. The V gene lost 3 bases and the J gene lost 1 base, with 13 bases spanning the gap. The CDR3 bases are TGTGCCAGCTCACCCAGCCAGACCGGTTCCTACGAGCAGTACTTC. Translation: CASSPSQTGSYEQYF.

This clonotype was counted only a few times. This chain uses TRBV3-1 with TRBJ2-3, with 9 bases matching TRBD2. V lost 4 bases, J lost 3 bases, and 11 bases stayed unmatched. Germline V gene sequence: CDR1 LGHDT, CDR2 YNNKEL (reference sequence). The CDR3 totals 17 residues. CDR3 residues: CASSRGVAGVRTDTQYF. For the CDR3, the DNA is TGTGCCAGCAGCCGAGGCGTAGCGGGAGTTAGAACAGATACGCAGTATTTT.

This clonotype has at least ten counts. The genes are TRBV5-4 and TRBJ2-2; D gene ambiguous. The V gene lost 4 bases and the J gene lost 0 bases, with 10 bases spanning the gap. CDR1 and CDR2 from the germline V gene are SGHNT and YYREEE (reference sequence). The CDR3 is 15 residues long. The chain's CDR3 is CASSPRLPNTGELFF. The CDR3 DNA sequence: TGTGCCAGCAGCCCCCGCTTACCGAACACCGGGGAGCTGTTTTTT. The entire variable domain, with the rest obtained from reference TRBV5-4 and TRBJ2-2, is as follows: ETGVTQSPTHLIKTRGQQVTLRCSSQSGHNTVSWYQQALGQGPQFIFQYYREEENGRGNFPPRFSGLQFPNYSSELNVNALELDDSALYLCASSPRLPNTGELFFGEGSRLTVL.

The genes are TRBV6-2 or TRBV6-3 and TRBJ1-6; the D is unclear. The germline V gene has CDR1 MNHEY and CDR2 SVGEGT. V lost 0 bases, J lost 5 bases, and 20 bases lay in between. The CDR3 loop spans 19 amino acids. The CDR3 sequence: CASSYSSRLRGINNSPLHF. The CDR3 bases are TGTGCCAGCAGTTACTCGAGTCGTCTCCGGGGTATCAATAATTCACCCCTCCACTTT.

This clonotype showed up just a few times. The genes are TRBV7-9 and TRBJ1-2; possible D gene TRBD1, 5 bases. Trimming removed 6 bases from V and 9 bases from J, with 11 bases in between. The CDR3 runs 11 residues. Germline-derived CDR1 and CDR2 are SEHNR and FQNEAQ (reference sequence). The CDR3 DNA follows: TGTGCCAGCAGGCTGGGGGAACGCTACACCTTC. Translation: CASRLGERYTF.

This clonotype was seen only a few times. The J gene is TRBJ1-5, the V gene TRBV18; a possible D gene is TRBD1 (6 bases). V lost 5 bases and J lost 3, with 17 bases in between. This CDR3 comprises 16 residues. The V gene's germline CDR1 is KGHSH and CDR2 LQKENI. CDR3 in DNA: TGTGCCAGCTCAAGAGCTCCACAGGGTAACAATCAGCCCCAGCATTTT. This sequence encodes CASSRAPQGNNQPQHF.

This rearrangement joins TRBV6-1 to TRBJ2-1; the D gene could be TRBD1 or TRBD2 (5 bases each). CDR1 and CDR2 from the germline V gene are MNHNS and SASEGT. V was cut by 5 bases and J by 4 bases, with 18 bases left in between. This CDR3 comprises 16 residues. The CDR3 loop is CASSPWGSGLYNEQFF. As DNA, the CDR3 is TGTGCCAGCAGTCCTTGGGGGAGCGGCCTATACAATGAGCAGTTCTTC.

This clonotype occurred many times. The chain uses TRBV5-1 and TRBJ1-2; D is unresolved. Trimming took 3 bases from V and 5 from J, leaving 11 bases between them. The CDR3 runs to 13 residues. Per germline, CDR1 SGHRS and CDR2 YFSETQ. CDR3 in DNA: TGCGCCAGCAGCTCCTTCGACCGTTATGGCTACACCTTC. Translated: CASSSFDRYGYTF.

The chain joins TRBV4-3 to TRBJ2-7; no firm D call. Trimming shortened V by 1 base and J by 1 base, and 5 bases separated the two germline ends. The CDR3 totals 13 residues. Germline CDR1 reads LGHNA; CDR2 reads YSLEER. CDR3 bases: TGCGCCAGCAGCCAAGCTCGTTCCTACGAGCAGTACTTC. Protein product: CASSQARSYEQYF.